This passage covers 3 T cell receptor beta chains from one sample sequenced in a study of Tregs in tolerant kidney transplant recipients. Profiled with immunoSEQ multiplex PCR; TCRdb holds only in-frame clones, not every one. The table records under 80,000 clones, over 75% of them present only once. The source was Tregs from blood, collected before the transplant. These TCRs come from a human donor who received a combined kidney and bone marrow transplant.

The CDR3 nucleotides read TGTGCCAGCAGCGTAGGGGACAGGGGGACCCAGTACTTC. This sequence encodes CASSVGDRGTQYF. V and J are TRBV9 and TRBJ2-5; TRBD1 matches 10 bases. Trimming took 0 bases from V and 7 from J; bases not matched to a gene: 0. CDR1 is SGDLS, CDR2 YYNGEE, per germline. The CDR3 consists of 13 residues.

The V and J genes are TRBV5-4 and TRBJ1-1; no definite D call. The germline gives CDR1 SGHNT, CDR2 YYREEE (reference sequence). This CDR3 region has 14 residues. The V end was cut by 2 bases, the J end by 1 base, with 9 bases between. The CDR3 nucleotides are TGTGCCAGCAGCTTCTCTACCGGGAACACTGAAGCTTTCTTT. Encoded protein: CASSFSTGNTEAFF. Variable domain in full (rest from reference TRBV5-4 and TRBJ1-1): ETGVTQSPTHLIKTRGQQVTLRCSSQSGHNTVSWYQQALGQGPQFIFQYYREEENGRGNFPPRFSGLQFPNYSSELNVNALELDDSALYLCASSFSTGNTEAFFGQGTRLTVV.

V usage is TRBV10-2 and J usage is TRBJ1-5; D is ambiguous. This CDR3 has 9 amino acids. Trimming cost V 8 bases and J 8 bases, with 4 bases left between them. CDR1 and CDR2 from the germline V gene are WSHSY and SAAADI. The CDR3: CASGEPQHF. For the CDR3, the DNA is TGCGCCAGCGGGGAGCCCCAGCATTTT.